Reported below is one T cell receptor (beta chain). The specificity of this receptor is unknown. The input lacks base qualities; no much larger clone sits a single base away. This specimen comes from a study of regulatory T cells in long-lasting Graves disease (dated by TCRdb to about 2021). Regarding the complete study: Newly diagnosed Graves' disease patients had taken antithyroid drugs for less than 3 months. Persistent Graves' disease patients were compared with newly diagnosed Graves' disease patients by peripheral blood TCR sequencing and RNA sequencing. The study took place in China and was registered as a clinical trial. A total of about 35 samples underwent TCR sequencing, from around 13 patients with persistent Graves' disease and approximately 20 patients with newly diagnosed Graves' disease.

CDR1 and CDR2 were assigned from the germline V gene as MGHRA and YSYEKL. Taken from cysteine to phenylalanine, the CDR3 has 18 residues. Only the CDR3 DNA stays, 54 bases, in frame from base 1. V is cut back by 0 bases and J by 4 bases, with 11 bases in the junction unmatched. Overall study results and their limits: A larger number of public clonotypes was shared among persistent patients (around 2,500) than among newly diagnosed patients (around 970). The study examined only peripheral blood because the primary lesion, thyroid tissue, could not be accessed. The authors noted that the small sample size was a limitation that may lower accuracy. Compared with newly diagnosed patients, patients with persistent Graves' disease had lower TCR Shannon entropy and fewer highly expanded clones, which suggests clonal expansion. Only the TCR beta chain was sequenced and analyzed. TRBV28, TRBJ1-2 and TRBJ2-5 were preferentially used in persistent disease, while TRBV20-1 and TRBJ2-1 were favored in newly diagnosed disease.

Library preparation was by multiplex PCR. The sample was run on an Illumina HiSeq 4000. To build TCR beta libraries, CDR3 regions were amplified by Arm-PCR using iRepertoire HTBI primers. Before sequencing, the PCR products underwent gel purification. The authors' analysis ran thus. Gene usage analysis of CDR3 amino acid clonotypes relied on the roughly 58 TRBV and around 14 TRBJ segments identified across samples. COPE and FqMerger were used to merge filtered high-quality paired reads into contigs. BLAST was used to align contigs to the IMGT TRBV, TRBD and TRBJ reference genes, and CDR3 was defined following IMGT. Clonotypes above 0.1% frequency were classified as highly expanded clones. Repertoire diversity was measured by Shannon entropy, and V-J evenness by the Gini coefficient. A clonotype was considered public if more than one individual shared it. In-frame beta chains were kept once TCRdb had trimmed the public reads at Q25 with fastp and called clones with MiXCR. Each entry is one CDR3 protein sequence, shown with its most common DNA and genes. The V and J calls come from TCRdb's annotation, not from the publication. The sample yields about 220,000 distinct CDR3 sequences; roughly 19% were counted once. Of the sample, 12% is held by the ten largest clones.

The sample's time point label is to be understood as: newly diagnosed GD, antithyroid drugs for less than 3 months. For both TCR sequencing and RNA sequencing, RNA was extracted from PBMCs in TRIzol. The diagnosis of Graves' disease was made according to American Thyroid Association guidelines. The patients came from an endocrinology department in Xi'an, China. From each patient, around 8.3 milliliters of peripheral blood was collected into an EDTA anticoagulant tube. Ficoll Paque Plus density gradient separation was used to isolate PBMCs, and no further T cell sorting was done. An Agilent 2100 Bioanalyzer and agarose gel were used to check RNA quality, and a NanoDrop 2000 was used to measure RNA concentration. These records were also assigned to another study, of T cells in Graves' hyperthyroidism and ophthalmopathy. The second source states: Stable Graves' hyperthyroidism was defined as the absence of progression to ophthalmopathy over 18 months of follow-up. The hyperthyroidism patients were between 18 and 65 years old and newly diagnosed, with a disease duration of less than 2 months. Patients with uncontrolled infections, other autoimmune diseases, pregnancy or lactation were excluded. Diagnoses were established on the basis of clinical symptoms, serum thyroxine and TRAb, thyroid ultrasound, and orbital computed tomography. The TCR CDR3 was subjected to a first round of RT-PCR using the HTBI primer set and the Qiagen OneStep RT-PCR kit. Most expanded thyroid clonotypes (frequency above 0.001) were also detected in blood, a finding suggesting that blood repertoires may reflect thyroid immune responses. Ophthalmopathy was separated from stable hyperthyroidism by a 13 V-J signature model, with around 90% sensitivity and approximately 84% specificity obtained in cross-validation and 80%/75% obtained in testing. In validation, the model predicted progression to ophthalmopathy with over 60% sensitivity and over 72% specificity, a median of approximately 6.5 months before onset. A discovery cohort of roughly 100 patients, fewer than 50 with Graves' ophthalmopathy and 55 to 60 with stable Graves' hyperthyroidism, was used to find distinguishing TCR V-J signatures. Whether ophthalmopathy could be predicted prospectively was tested in an independent validation cohort made up of approximately 19 hyperthyroidism patients plus 17 patients who later progressed to ophthalmopathy. The approximately 90 discovery patients were divided at random into training and test sets in a 7:3 ratio. Thyroid tissue and blood T-cell repertoires from more than 5 Graves' hyperthyroidism patients were also compared in the study. After blood sampling, hyperthyroidism patients were treated with methimazole at a starting dose of 30 mg daily, and ophthalmopathy patients were treated with high-dose intravenous methylprednisolone. Libraries were constructed in a second round of multiplex PCR, after which size selection and purification were carried out. Libraries were sequenced paired-end with 100 bp reads on an Illumina HiSeq2000. Raw data were processed with SOAPnuke, discarding reads with adapters, uncalled bases, mean Phred below 15, or no exact constant-primer or identifier match. COPE v1.2.5 was used to merge the high-quality paired reads, and each unique nucleotide sequence was defined as a clonotype. MiTCR v1.1 was used to align the clonotypes against IMGT TRBV, TRBD and TRBJ reference segments. The analysis included only V-J combinations with a frequency above 0.0001, which together covered 98% to 99.2% of the repertoires. The TCS score was defined as F50 (clonal expansion) divided by E x V (chaos), with BLOSUM62-based TCRdist calculated between CDR3 peptides within each V-J. Welch's t-statistics and random forest reduced 450 to 600 V-J features to about 13, which were used in a naive Bayes classifier (R e1071). Sample size was not statistically predetermined, and investigators were not blinded to group allocation. TCR Vbeta CDR3 sequencing of 120 to 150 peripheral blood samples (approximately 44 ophthalmopathy, around 80 hyperthyroidism and some 17 progressor patients) is reported in the paper.

The chain was built from TRBV4-1 and TRBJ2-1, and TRBD2 matches 8 of the central bases. Sequences were derived from peripheral blood mononuclear cells (PBMCs), sampled at new diagnosis, from a patient treated with antithyroid drugs. The origin of this receptor is a young woman with Graves disease. Donor details come from another sample of the same person, matched by shared clones. The sequenced DNA: TGCGCCAGCAGCCAAGATTGGTCCCCGGGAGGGCGGTACAATGAGCAGTTCTTC. This sequence encodes CASSQDWSPGGRYNEQFF.